What follows is one TCR beta chain and its context. Its specificity is not known. This sample is drawn from a study of OX40 agonist ivuxolimab in advanced cancers. TCRdb's table, derived via immunoSEQ multiplex PCR, lists solely in-frame clones and lacks some. Of approximately 49,000 clones listed, 65% to 85% are singletons. CDR1 is SGHNT, CDR2 YENEEA, per germline. The CDR3 totals 16 residues. Trimming stripped 0 bases from V and 2 bases from J, with 10 bases between. General study results and limits: Averaged across samples, CD8+ T cells carried more expanded clones than CD4+ did.

This TCR was recovered from an adult with an advanced solid tumor such as melanoma, head and neck, liver or kidney cancer. This chain joins TRBV11-3 and TRBJ2-2; the D is unclear. The starting material was CD4+ or CD8+ T cells sorted from blood, obtained in a trial of the OX40 agonist ivuxolimab. The CDR3 coding sequence is TGTGCCAGCAGCTTAGAGGAAGTTAAAAACACCGGGGAGCTGTTTTTT. It encodes CASSLEEVKNTGELFF.